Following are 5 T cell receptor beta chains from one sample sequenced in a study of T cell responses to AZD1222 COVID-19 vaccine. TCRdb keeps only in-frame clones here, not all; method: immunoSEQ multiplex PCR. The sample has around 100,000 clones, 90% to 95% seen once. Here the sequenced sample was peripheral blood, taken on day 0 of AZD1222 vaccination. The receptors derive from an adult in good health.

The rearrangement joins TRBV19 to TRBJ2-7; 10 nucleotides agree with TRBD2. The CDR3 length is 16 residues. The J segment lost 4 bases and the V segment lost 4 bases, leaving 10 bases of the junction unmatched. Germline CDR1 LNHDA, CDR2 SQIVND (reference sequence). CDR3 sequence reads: CASSKSISGGRYEQYF. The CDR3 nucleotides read TGTGCCAGTAGTAAGTCTATTAGCGGGGGGCGGTACGAGCAGTACTTC.

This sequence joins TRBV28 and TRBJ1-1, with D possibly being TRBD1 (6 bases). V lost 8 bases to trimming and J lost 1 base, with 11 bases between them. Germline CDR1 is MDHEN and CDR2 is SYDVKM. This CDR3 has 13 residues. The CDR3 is CASAQGWNTEAFF. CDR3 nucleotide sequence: TGTGCCAGCGCTCAGGGGTGGAACACTGAAGCTTTCTTT. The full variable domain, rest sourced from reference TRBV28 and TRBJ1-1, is DVKVTQSSRYLVKRTGEKVFLECVQDMDHENMFWYRQDPGLGLRLIYFSYDVKMKEKGDIPEGYSVSREKKERFSLILESASTNQTSMYLCASAQGWNTEAFFGQGTRLTVV.

For the CDR3, the DNA is TGTGCCAGCAGTGAAGCGGTAGGCGGGAACACTGAAGCTTTCTTT. It translates to CASSEAVGGNTEAFF. The J gene is TRBJ1-1, the V gene TRBV6-1; D gene uncertain. The V end was cut by 0 bases, the J end by 1 base, with 9 bases between. The germline V gene encodes CDR1 MNHNS and CDR2 SASEGT. CDR3 length equals 15 residues.

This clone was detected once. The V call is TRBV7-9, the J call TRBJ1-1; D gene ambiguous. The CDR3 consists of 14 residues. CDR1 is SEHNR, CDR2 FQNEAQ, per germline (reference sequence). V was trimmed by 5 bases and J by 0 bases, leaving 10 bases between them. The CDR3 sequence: CASSLVRVNTEAFF. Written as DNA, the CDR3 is TGTGCCAGCAGCCTGGTCAGAGTGAACACTGAAGCTTTCTTT.

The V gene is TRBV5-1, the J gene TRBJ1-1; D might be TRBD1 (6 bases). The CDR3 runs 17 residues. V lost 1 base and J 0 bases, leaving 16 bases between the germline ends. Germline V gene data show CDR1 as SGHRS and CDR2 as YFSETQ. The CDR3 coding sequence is TGCGCCAGCAGCTTGCTTTGGGGGGCTGATATGAACACTGAAGCTTTCTTT. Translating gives CASSLLWGADMNTEAFF.